This T cell receptor beta chain was captured in a study of blood T cell repertoires in COVID-19. Study overall: Samples taken during acute and convalescent COVID-19 were collected in the United States, Italy and Spain. From T cells, B-cell-depleted T cells, or PBMCs came the material, which was cDNA or gDNA.

Authors' processing steps: Estimated nucleated cell counts came from reference gene primer amplification. The method was immunoSEQ multiplex PCR; TCRdb's version includes in-frame clones alone and lacks a portion of them. V, J and clone size are taken as reported in that table, and D and trimming were inferred from the DNA itself. The sample records some 90,000 clones, around nine tenths being singletons. CDR3 length: 14 residues. V was clipped by 6 bases and J by 9 bases; unmatched bases: 9. The germline gives CDR1 SNHLY, CDR2 FYNNEI. Material: peripheral blood. This chain joins TRBV2 and TRBJ2-4; 9 positions agree with TRBD1. The sequence came from a man between 45 and 60 years old with acute or convalescent COVID-19. The CDR3 spells CASRGGQGGAIQYF. For the CDR3, the DNA is TGTGCCAGCAGGGGGGGACAGGGTGGTGCCATTCAGTACTTC.